This T cell receptor beta chain was captured in a study of blood T cell repertoires in COVID-19 (dated by TCRdb to 2020 to 2021). About the study as a whole: Samples from collaborators originated in the United States, Italy and Spain and spanned both the acute and convalescent phases of COVID-19. The material from the prospective study consisted of cDNA or gDNA derived from T cells, B-cell-depleted T cells, or PBMCs. Deeply sampled blood TCRbeta repertoires from subjects exposed to, actively infected with, or recovered from COVID-19 were included in the dataset. The repertoires were released in a freely available public database intended as a resource for research on the immune response to SARS-CoV-2. Samples came from the ongoing ImmuneRACE study (first 160 participants) plus 1,254 subjects from 6 global collaborators. Sample metadata almost always included a de-identified subject ID, COVID-19 status, age in years and sex. Where available, HLA class I and class II types were taken from metadata supplied by the sample provider and were not determined by assay-based typing. Broad study findings and their caveats: The amount of clinical and demographic metadata varied by source and participant and was provided uncurated.

TCRbeta CDR3 regions were amplified from genomic DNA by means of the immunoSEQ Assay, a bias-controlled multiplex PCR. Turning to the authors' computational methods: The number of nucleated cells in each sample was estimated from the amplification of reference gene primers within the assay. To quantify the absolute abundance of each unique TCRbeta CDR3 rearrangement, sequence reads were collapsed and filtered. For each sample, productive Simpson clonality was calculated as the square root of Simpson's diversity index over productive rearrangements. TCRdb mirrors the immuneACCESS table, restricted to in-frame sequences. Some clones are absent from its copies; in checked studies, under half trace to an unresolved V gene, and the reason for the others is unknown. V and J calls plus clone size are reproduced from that table; the DNA served to infer D and trimming. The sample profile shows approximately 220,000 clones; 80% to 85% of them were found once. The ten most abundant clones make up around 30% of the sample.

The germline V gene supplies CDR1 SNHLY and CDR2 FYNNEI. Trimmed from V: 5 bases; trimmed from J: 7 bases; junction bases lacking a gene match: 6. The CDR3 runs 15 residues from the cysteine to the phenylalanine. Only the CDR3 part of the read is kept: 45 bases, read in frame from the first base. This clone has only a few counts. Its specific antigen is unknown. No per-base quality is available; no much larger clone lies one base away. Whole blood was collected in K2EDTA tubes by collaborating institutions according to the institutions' own protocols. For TCRbeta analysis, collaborators shipped samples as frozen whole blood, isolated PBMCs, or DNA extracted from either of those sample types.

The source material was peripheral blood. This chain is built from TRBV2 and TRBJ2-1; TRBD2 aligns with 12 central bases. The sequence was collected from a man aged 35-49 years with acute or convalescent COVID-19. The nucleotide sequence reads as follows: TGTGCCAGCAGTACGACTAGCGGGAGTCGGAATGAGCAGTTCTTC. It encodes CASSTTSGSRNEQFF.